This T cell receptor (beta chain) was captured by sequencing in a study of OX40 agonist ivuxolimab in advanced cancers. For the wider study: Ivuxolimab was a fully human IgG2 agonistic monoclonal antibody targeting the costimulatory receptor OX40 (CD134). In the dose-escalation cohort, roughly four fifths of patients were male, and the mean age was around 60 years, with a range of about 23 to 80. Intravenous ivuxolimab was administered to patients every 2 weeks at six dose levels: 0.01, 0.1, 0.3, 1.5, 3 and 10 mg/kg. The paper reports the monotherapy dose-escalation portion (N of about 54 patients) of the phase I ivuxolimab trial. Of the roughly 53 patients in dose escalation, about 20 had hepatocellular carcinoma, around 15 had melanoma, 9 had renal cell carcinoma and 9 had head and neck cancer. Partial responses occurred in three dose-escalation patients: two with cutaneous melanoma and one with hepatocellular carcinoma. Patients were allowed to have had prior anti-PD-1, anti-PD-L1 or anti-CTLA-4 therapy, and 30% to 40% of the dose-escalation patients had been treated with checkpoint inhibitors. The point of sequencing TCRbeta in the periphery was to test whether ivuxolimab changed TCR sequence diversity and drove clonal T-cell expansion.

Genomic DNA was extracted from sorted cells for sequencing of the TCRbeta CDR3 region. The immunoSEQ Assay was used for sequencing of TCRbeta CDR3 regions. TCRdb took over this immuneACCESS table, retaining in-frame rearrangements with V and J assigned. Such tables are incomplete; in checked studies, under half of the missing clones stem from an unresolved V gene, and the remainder is unexplained. This sample comprises over 75,000 clones, about 90% of them detected only once. The ten top clones hold 3.5% to 5.5% of the sample. General findings and caveats noted by the study authors: After ivuxolimab, expanded clones were on average more numerous among CD8+ T cells than among CD4+ T cells. Low levels of normalized T-cell clonal expansion were also seen in some nonresponding patients. In the 0.1-3.0 mg/kg groups, partial responders had among the lowest normalized peripheral clonal expansion, particularly in CD8+ T cells. At doses of 0.1 to 3.0 mg/kg, clonal expansion of both CD4+ and CD8+ T cells in blood was seen between baseline and week 6. Antigen specificity was not determined for the clonally expanded peripheral T cells.

Unmatched junction bases come to 6, with V trimmed by 3 bases and J by 5 bases. CDR1 and CDR2 (ENHRY, SYGVKD) derive from the germline V gene. Including cysteine and phenylalanine, the CDR3 has 15 amino acids. Just CDR3 DNA is preserved here, 45 bases in frame from base 1. Patients with a history of autoimmune disease or receiving systemic immunosuppression were excluded from the trial. Peripheral blood for TCR sequencing was collected from all dose cohorts at baseline, on cycle 4 day 1, and on cycle 7 day 1. Samples were obtained from an open-label, multicenter, first-in-human phase I dose-escalation trial of ivuxolimab. The trial enrolled adults with locally advanced or metastatic head and neck squamous cell, hepatocellular, melanoma or renal cell carcinoma. Before TCR sequencing, CD4+ and CD8+ T cells were separately sorted from peripheral blood. As for this clone: Its antigen has not been determined. Within one base of it there is no much larger clone, and no base qualities were kept.

This clonotype was sampled from an adult with an advanced solid tumor such as melanoma, head and neck, liver or kidney cancer. The sequences come from CD4+ or CD8+ T cells sorted from blood, collected in a trial of the OX40 agonist ivuxolimab. The sequence links TRBV10-3 to TRBJ2-1; 8 nucleotides in the junction match TRBD1. The DNA reads TGTGCCATCAGTGACTACGACAGGGGCGACAATGAGCAGTTCTTC. Translated, this is CAISDYDRGDNEQFF.